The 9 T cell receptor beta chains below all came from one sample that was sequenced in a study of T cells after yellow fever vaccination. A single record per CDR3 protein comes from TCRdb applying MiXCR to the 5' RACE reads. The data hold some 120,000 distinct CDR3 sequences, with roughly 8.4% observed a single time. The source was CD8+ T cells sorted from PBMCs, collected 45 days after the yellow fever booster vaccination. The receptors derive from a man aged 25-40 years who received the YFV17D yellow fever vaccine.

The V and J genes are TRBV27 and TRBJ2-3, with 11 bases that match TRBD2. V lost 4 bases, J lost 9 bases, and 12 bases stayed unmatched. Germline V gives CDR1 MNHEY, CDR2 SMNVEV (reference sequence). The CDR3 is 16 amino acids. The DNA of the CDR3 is TGTGCCAGCAGTTCCCTCGGGCTAGCGGGAGGAAGCACGCAGTATTTT. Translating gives CASSSLGLAGGSTQYF.

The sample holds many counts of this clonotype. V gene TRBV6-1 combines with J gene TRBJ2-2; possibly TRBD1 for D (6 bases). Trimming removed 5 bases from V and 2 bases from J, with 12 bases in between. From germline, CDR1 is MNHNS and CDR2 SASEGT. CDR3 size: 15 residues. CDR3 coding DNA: TGTGCCAGCAGTCCCCGGGACATAAACACCGGGGAGCTGTTTTTT. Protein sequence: CASSPRDINTGELFF.

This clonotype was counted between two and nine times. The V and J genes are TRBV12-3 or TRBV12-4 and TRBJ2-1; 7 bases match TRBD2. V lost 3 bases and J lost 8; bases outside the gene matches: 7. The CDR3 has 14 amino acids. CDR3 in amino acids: CASSFVASGDEQFF. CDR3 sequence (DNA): TGTGCCAGCAGTTTCGTGGCTAGCGGAGATGAGCAGTTCTTC.

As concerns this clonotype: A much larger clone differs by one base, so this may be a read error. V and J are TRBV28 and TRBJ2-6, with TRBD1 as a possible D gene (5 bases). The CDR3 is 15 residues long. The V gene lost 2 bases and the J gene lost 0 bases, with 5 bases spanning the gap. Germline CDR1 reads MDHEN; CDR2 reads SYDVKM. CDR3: CASSLDSSGANVLTF. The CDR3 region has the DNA TGTGCCAGCAGTTTAGACAGCTCTGGGGCCAACGTCCTGACTTTC.

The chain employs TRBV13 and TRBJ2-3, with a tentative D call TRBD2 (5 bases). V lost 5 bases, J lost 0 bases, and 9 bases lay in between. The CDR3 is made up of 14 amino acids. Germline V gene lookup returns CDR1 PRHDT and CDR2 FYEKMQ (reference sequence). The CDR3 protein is CASSPGDSTDTQYF. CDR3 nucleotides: TGTGCCAGCAGCCCCGGGGATAGCACAGATACGCAGTATTTT.

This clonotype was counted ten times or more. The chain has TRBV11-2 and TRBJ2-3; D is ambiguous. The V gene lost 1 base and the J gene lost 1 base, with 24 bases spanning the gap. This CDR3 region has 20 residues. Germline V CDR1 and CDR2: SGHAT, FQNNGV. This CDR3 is CASSLGLGSNAYSGTDTQYF. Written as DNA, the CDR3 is TGTGCCAGCAGCTTAGGATTAGGTAGTAACGCTTATTCTGGCACAGATACGCAGTATTTT.

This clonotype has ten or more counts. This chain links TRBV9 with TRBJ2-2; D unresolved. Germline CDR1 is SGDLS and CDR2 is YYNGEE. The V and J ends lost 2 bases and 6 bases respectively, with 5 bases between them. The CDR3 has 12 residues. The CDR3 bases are TGTGCCAGCAGCGTTTCCGCCGGGGAGCTGTTTTTT. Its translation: CASSVSAGELFF.

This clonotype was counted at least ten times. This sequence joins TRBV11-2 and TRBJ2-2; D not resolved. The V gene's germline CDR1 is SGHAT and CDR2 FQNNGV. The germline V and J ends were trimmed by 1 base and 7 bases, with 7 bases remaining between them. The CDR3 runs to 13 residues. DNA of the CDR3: TGTGCCAGCAGCTTAGTGGTTCTCGGGGAGCTGTTTTTT. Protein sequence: CASSLVVLGELFF.

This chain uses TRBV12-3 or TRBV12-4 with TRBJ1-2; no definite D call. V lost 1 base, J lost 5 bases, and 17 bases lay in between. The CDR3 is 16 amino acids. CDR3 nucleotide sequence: TGTGCCAGCAGTTTAGTCCGGATACCCGTTGGGTATGGCTACACCTTC. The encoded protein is CASSLVRIPVGYGYTF.